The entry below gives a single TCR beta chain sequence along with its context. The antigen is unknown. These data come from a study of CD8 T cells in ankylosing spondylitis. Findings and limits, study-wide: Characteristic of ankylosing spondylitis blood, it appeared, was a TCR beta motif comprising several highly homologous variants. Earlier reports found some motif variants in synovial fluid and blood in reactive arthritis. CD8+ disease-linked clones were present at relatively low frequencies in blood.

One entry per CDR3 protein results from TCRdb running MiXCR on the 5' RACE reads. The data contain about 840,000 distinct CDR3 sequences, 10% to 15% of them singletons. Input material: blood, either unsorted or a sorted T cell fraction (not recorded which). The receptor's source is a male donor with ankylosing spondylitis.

The CDR3 protein is CATSRGQVLFF. The DNA for the CDR3 is TGTGCCACCAGCAGAGGGCAGGTACTGTTTTTT. This chain joins TRBV15 and TRBJ1-4, with D unresolved. The V end was cut by 1 base, the J end by 13 bases, with 7 bases between. The CDR3 has 11 amino acids. Germline V lookup: CDR1 LNHNV, CDR2 YYDKDF (reference sequence). Full variable domain (outside the CDR3, taken from reference TRBV15 and TRBJ1-4): DAMVIQNPRYQVTQFGKPVTLSCSQTLNHNVMYWYQQKSSQAPKLLFHYYDKDFNNEADTPDNFQSRRPNTSFCFLDIRSPGLGDTAMYLCATSRGQVLFFGSGTQLSVL.